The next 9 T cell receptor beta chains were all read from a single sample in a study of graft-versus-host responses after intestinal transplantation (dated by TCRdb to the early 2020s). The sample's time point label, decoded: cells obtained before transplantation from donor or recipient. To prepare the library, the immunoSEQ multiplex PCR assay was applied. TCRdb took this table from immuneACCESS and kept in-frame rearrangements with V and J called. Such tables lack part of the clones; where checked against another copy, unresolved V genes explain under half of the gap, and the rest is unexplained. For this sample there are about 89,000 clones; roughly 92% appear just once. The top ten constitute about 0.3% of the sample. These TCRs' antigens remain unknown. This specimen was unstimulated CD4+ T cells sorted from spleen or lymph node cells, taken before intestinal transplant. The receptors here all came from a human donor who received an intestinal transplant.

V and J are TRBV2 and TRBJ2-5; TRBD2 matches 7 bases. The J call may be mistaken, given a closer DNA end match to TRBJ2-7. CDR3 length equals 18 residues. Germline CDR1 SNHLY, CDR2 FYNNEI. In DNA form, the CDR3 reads TGTGCCAGCACCCTGGGGCGTAGCGGGCCCTATAGCTCCTACGAGCAGTACTTC. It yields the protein CASTLGRSGPYSSYEQYF.

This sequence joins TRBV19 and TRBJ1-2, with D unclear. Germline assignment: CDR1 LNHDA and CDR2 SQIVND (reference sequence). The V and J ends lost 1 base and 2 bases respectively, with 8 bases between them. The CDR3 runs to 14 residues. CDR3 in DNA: TGTGCCAGTAGTATAGGAGGCGGAAACTATGGCTACACCTTC. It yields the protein CASSIGGGNYGYTF.

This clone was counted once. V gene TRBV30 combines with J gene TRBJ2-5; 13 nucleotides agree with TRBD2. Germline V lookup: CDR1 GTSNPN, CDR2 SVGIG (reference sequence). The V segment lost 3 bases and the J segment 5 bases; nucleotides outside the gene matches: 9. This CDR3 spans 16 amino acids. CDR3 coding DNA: TGTGCCTGGAGGACAGGACTAGCGGGAGTACGGGAGACCCAGTACTTC. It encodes CAWRTGLAGVRETQYF.

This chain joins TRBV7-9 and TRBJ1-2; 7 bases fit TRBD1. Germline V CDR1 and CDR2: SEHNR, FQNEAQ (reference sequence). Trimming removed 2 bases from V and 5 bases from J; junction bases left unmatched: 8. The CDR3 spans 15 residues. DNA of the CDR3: TGTGCCAGCAGCTTACGGCAGGGGGATTGGTATGGCTACACCTTC. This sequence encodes CASSLRQGDWYGYTF.

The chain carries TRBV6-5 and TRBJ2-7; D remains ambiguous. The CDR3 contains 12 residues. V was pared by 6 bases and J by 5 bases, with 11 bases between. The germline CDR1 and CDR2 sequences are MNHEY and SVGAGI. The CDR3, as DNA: TGTGCCAGCAGAACGGTGGGCGACGAGCAGTACTTC. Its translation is CASRTVGDEQYF.

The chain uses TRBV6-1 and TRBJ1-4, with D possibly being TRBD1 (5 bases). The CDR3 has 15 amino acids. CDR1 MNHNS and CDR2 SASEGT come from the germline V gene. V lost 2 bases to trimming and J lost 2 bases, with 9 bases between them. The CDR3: CASSENWGTNEKLFF. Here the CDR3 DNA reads TGTGCCAGCAGTGAAAACTGGGGGACTAATGAAAAACTGTTTTTT.

The CDR3 coding sequence is TGTGCCAGCAGCCCCGGACAGACTAATTCACCCCTCCACTTT. Residues: CASSPGQTNSPLHF. The V gene is TRBV16, the J gene TRBJ1-6; possible D gene TRBD1, 6 bases. In germline, CDR1 is KGHSY, CDR2 FQNENV. The CDR3 covers 14 residues. V lost 4 bases and J 6 bases, leaving 10 bases between the germline ends.

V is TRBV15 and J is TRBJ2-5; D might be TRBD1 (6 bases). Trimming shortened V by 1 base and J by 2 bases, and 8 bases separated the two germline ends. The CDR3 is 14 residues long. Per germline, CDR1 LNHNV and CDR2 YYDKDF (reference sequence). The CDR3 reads CATSRGGTQETQYF. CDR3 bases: TGTGCCACCAGCAGAGGGGGGACACAAGAGACCCAGTACTTC.

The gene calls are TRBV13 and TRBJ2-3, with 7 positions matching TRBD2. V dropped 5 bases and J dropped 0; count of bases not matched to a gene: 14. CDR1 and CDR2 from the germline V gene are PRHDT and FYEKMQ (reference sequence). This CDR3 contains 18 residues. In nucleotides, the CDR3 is TGTGCCAGCAGCGACGGGGAGGCGGGAGCAGCTAGCACAGATACGCAGTATTTT. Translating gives CASSDGEAGAASTDTQYF.